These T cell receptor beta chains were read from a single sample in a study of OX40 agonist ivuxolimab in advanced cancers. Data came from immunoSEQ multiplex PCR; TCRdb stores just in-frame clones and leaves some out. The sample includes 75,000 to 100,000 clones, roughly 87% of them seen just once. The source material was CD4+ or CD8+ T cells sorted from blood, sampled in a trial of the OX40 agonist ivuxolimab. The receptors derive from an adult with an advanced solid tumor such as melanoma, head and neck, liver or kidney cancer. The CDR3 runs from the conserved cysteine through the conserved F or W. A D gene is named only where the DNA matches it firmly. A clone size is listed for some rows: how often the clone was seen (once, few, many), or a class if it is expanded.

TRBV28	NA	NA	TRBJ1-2	CASSLGTGLYGYTF	TGTGCCAGCAGTTTAGGGACTGGCCTCTATGGCTACACCTTC
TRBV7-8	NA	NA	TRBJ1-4	CASSPTGLREKLFF	TGTGCCAGCAGCCCGACGGGCTTGAGGGAAAAACTGTTTTTT
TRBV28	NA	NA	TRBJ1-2	CASSPFGDNYGYTF	TGTGCCAGCAGTCCCTTCGGGGATAACTATGGCTACACCTTC
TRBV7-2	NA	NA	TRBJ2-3	CASSLGLRQYFTDTQYF	TGTGCCAGCAGCTTAGGCTTGCGCCAATACTTCACAGATACGCAGTATTTT
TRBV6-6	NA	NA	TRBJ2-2	CASTPGGRTGELFF	TGTGCCAGCACCCCCGGGGGACGCACCGGGGAGCTGTTTTTT
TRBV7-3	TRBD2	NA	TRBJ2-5	CASSFPGLAQETQYF	TGTGCCAGCAGCTTTCCGGGACTAGCCCAAGAGACCCAGTACTTC
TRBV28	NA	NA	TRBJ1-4	CASSKVQVNEKLFF	TGTGCCAGCAGTAAAGTACAGGTTAATGAAAAACTGTTTTTT
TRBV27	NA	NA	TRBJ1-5	CASSLRRSPGQPQHF	TGTGCCAGCAGTTTACGGCGGAGCCCGGGTCAGCCCCAGCATTTT
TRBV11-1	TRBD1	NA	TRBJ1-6	CASSGDSYNSPLHF	TGTGCCAGCAGCGGGGACAGCTATAATTCACCCCTCCACTTT
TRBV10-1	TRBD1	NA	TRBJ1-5	CASSENWDSGNQPQHF	TGCGCCAGCAGTGAGAATTGGGACAGCGGCAATCAGCCCCAGCATTTT
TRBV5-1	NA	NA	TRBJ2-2	CASSLVAGVSTGELFF	TGCGCCAGCAGCTTGGTGGCAGGGGTGAGCACCGGGGAGCTGTTTTTT
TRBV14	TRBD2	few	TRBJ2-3	CASSPRTSGGALYF	TGTGCCAGCAGCCCCCGGACTAGCGGGGGGGCCCTGTATTTT
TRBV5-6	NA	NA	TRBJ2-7	CASSLVPGTEQYF	TGTGCCAGCAGCTTGGTCCCAGGGACCGAGCAGTACTTC
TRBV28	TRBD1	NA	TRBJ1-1	CASRYPGTGGHTEAFF	TGTGCCAGCAGATATCCCGGGACAGGGGGACACACTGAAGCTTTCTTT
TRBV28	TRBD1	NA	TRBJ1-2	CASSGSTGGNYGYTF	TGTGCCAGCAGTGGAAGTACAGGGGGAAACTATGGCTACACCTTC
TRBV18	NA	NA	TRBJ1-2	CASSPQTDPNYGYTF	TGTGCCAGCTCACCCCAGACAGATCCTAACTATGGCTACACCTTC
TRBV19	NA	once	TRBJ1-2	CASSQTGIYGYTF	TGTGCCAGTAGTCAGACAGGCATCTATGGCTACACCTTC
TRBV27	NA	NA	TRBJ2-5	CATSEGDPGMETQYF	TGTGCCACCAGCGAGGGGGACCCAGGCATGGAGACCCAGTACTTC
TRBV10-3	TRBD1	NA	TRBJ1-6	CAIGDRKTENSPLHF	TGTGCCATCGGGGACAGGAAAACCGAGAATTCACCCCTCCACTTT
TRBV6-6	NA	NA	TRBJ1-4	CASSFDGKLFF	TGTGCCAGCAGTTTCGACGGAAAACTGTTTTTT
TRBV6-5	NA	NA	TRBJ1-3	CASIGTRWAGNTIYF	TGTGCCAGCATTGGAACAAGGTGGGCTGGAAACACCATATATTTT
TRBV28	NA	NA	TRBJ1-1	CASTTGINTEAFF	TGTGCCAGCACCACAGGGATTAACACTGAAGCTTTCTTT
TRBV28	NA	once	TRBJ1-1	CASRSQVKAFF	TGTGCCAGCAGGTCCCAAGTTAAAGCTTTCTTT
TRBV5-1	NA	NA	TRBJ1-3	CASSLGGFAGNTIYF	TGCGCCAGCAGCTTGGGGGGCTTTGCTGGAAACACCATATATTTT
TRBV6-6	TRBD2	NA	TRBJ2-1	CASSYLAGEAYNEQFF	TGTGCCAGCAGTTACCTCGCGGGAGAGGCCTACAATGAGCAGTTCTTC
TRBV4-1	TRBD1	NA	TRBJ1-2	CASSQRDRDYGYTF	TGCGCCAGCAGCCAACGGGACAGGGACTATGGCTACACCTTC
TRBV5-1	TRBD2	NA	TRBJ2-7	CASSLASGREYEQYF	TGCGCCAGCAGCTTGGCTAGCGGGAGAGAATACGAGCAGTACTTC
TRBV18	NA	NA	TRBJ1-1	CASSYITGRQNTEAFF	TGTGCCAGCTCATATATCACAGGGAGGCAGAACACTGAAGCTTTCTTT
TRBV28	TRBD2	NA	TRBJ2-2	CASSLGGSTGELFF	TGTGCCAGCAGTTTGGGGGGGAGCACCGGGGAGCTGTTTTTT
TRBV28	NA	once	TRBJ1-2	CASSPVEFSGYGYTF	TGTGCCAGCAGCCCGGTGGAATTCAGCGGCTATGGCTACACCTTC
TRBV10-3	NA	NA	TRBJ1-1	CAILSPGQNTEAFF	TGTGCCATCTTGTCTCCGGGACAGAACACTGAAGCTTTCTTT
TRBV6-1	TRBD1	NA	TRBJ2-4	CASRPGQGAKNIQYF	TGTGCCAGCAGACCGGGACAGGGGGCCAAAAACATTCAGTACTTC
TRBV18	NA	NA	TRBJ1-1	CASSEMGGTEAFF	TGTGCCAGCTCAGAAATGGGGGGCACTGAAGCTTTCTTT
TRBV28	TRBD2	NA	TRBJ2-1	CASRTSGRNEQFF	TGTGCCAGCAGGACTAGCGGGAGGAATGAGCAGTTCTTC
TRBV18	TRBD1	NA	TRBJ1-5	CASSETGGNQPQHF	TGTGCCAGCTCAGAGACAGGGGGCAATCAGCCCCAGCATTTT
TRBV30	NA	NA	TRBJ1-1	CAWSSTSSSEAFF	TGTGCCTGGAGTAGTACGTCCAGCTCTGAAGCTTTCTTT
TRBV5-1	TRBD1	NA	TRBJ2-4	CASSPGQGTPKNIQYF	TGCGCCAGCAGCCCAGGACAGGGGACGCCCAAAAACATTCAGTACTTC
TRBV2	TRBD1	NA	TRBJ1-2	CASSVGGQGGYGYTF	TGTGCCAGCAGTGTGGGCGGACAGGGCGGCTATGGCTACACCTTC
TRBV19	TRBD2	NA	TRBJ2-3	CASRILAGETDTQYF	TGTGCCAGTAGGATCTTAGCGGGAGAAACAGATACGCAGTATTTT
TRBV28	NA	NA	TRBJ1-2	CASSPRGRANYGYTF	TGTGCCAGCAGTCCCCGTGGCAGGGCCAACTATGGCTACACCTTC
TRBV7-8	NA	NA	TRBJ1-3	CASSLRDYTSGNTIYF	TGTGCCAGCAGCTTACGCGACTACACCTCTGGAAACACCATATATTTT
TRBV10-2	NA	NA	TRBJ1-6	CASSDEGLGNSPLHF	TGCGCCAGCAGTGATGAGGGGCTTGGTAATTCACCCCTCCACTTT
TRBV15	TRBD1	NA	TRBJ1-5	CATSSRQGGDQPQHF	TGTGCCACCAGCAGCAGACAGGGGGGGGATCAGCCCCAGCATTTT
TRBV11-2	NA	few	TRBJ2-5	CASSLGSRTQYF	TGTGCCAGCAGCTTAGGATCGCGGACCCAGTACTTC
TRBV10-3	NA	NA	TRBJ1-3	CATRTPGNTIYF	TGTGCCACCCGGACACCAGGAAACACCATATATTTT
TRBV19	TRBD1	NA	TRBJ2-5	CASNTGTGVQETQYF	TGTGCCAGTAATACCGGGACAGGGGTCCAAGAGACCCAGTACTTC
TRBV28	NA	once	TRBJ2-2	CASSRAGTNTGELFF	TGTGCCAGCAGTAGGGCTGGAACGAACACCGGGGAGCTGTTTTTT
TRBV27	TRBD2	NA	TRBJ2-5	CASRPPGGVGQETQYF	TGTGCCAGCAGGCCGCCCGGGGGGGTGGGCCAAGAGACCCAGTACTTC
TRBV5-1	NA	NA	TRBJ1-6	CASSLRGGPHLRDTGNSPLHF	TGCGCCAGCAGCTTGCGGGGGGGCCCACACCTCCGGGACACGGGGAATTCACCCCTCCACTTT